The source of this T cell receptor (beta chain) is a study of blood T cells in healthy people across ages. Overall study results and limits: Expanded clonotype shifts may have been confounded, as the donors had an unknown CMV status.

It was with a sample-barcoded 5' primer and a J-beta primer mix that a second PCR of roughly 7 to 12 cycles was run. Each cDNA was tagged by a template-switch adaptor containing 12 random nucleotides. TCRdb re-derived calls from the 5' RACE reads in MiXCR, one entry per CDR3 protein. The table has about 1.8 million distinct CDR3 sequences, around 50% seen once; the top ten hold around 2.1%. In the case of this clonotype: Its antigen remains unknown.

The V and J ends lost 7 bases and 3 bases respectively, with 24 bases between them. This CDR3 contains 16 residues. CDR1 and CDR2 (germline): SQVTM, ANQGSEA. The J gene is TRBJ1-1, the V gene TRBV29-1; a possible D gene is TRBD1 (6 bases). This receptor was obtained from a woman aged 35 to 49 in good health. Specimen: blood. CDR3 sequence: CSAPAGGYGVDTEAFF. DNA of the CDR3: TGCAGCGCCCCGGCGGGGGGCTATGGGGTAGACACTGAAGCTTTCTTT.